A selection of T cell receptor beta chains follows, all from one sample in a study of vaccination effects on CD4 cells after COVID-19. Only in-frame clones appear in the TCRdb table, and some are missing; sequencing was by immunoSEQ multiplex PCR. The sample has tens of thousands of clones, 74% seen once. No cognate antigen is known for these TCRs. Source: CD4+ T cells from PBMCs cultured without peptide, taken after COVID-19 vaccination. All receptors derive from a human donor who received a COVID-19 vaccine. Both conserved end residues are part of each CDR3. The order of the fields is D gene, J gene, clone size, V gene, CDR3 DNA, CDR3 protein. D genes are given only for firm matches. Part of the rows lack a size; the others show once, few, many or a class for expanded clones.

D gene: .; J gene: TRBJ2-1; clone size: .; V gene: TRBV27; CDR3 DNA: TGTGCCAGCAGTTTCGGACCTTACAATGAGCAGTTCTTC; CDR3 protein: CASSFGPYNEQFF
D gene: TRBD1; J gene: TRBJ1-5; clone size: few; V gene: TRBV29-1; CDR3 DNA: TGCAGCGCAAGGACAGGGGACAATCAGCCCCAGCATTTT; CDR3 protein: CSARTGDNQPQHF
D gene: .; J gene: TRBJ1-2; clone size: .; V gene: TRBV10-3; CDR3 DNA: TGTGCCTCAAGACGGGAGTTGGCGGGTGGCTACACCTTC; CDR3 protein: CASRRELAGGYTF
D gene: .; J gene: TRBJ2-7; clone size: .; V gene: TRBV7-5; CDR3 DNA: TGTGCCAGAAGCTCAACAGGGAGGGACGAGCAGTACTTC; CDR3 protein: CARSSTGRDEQYF
D gene: .; J gene: TRBJ1-5; clone size: .; V gene: TRBV19; CDR3 DNA: TGTGCCAGTAGTATAGTAGCGGGGGGGAGCATCAGTCAGCCCCAGCATTTT; CDR3 protein: CASSIVAGGSISQPQHF
D gene: TRBD1; J gene: TRBJ2-5; clone size: .; V gene: TRBV30; CDR3 DNA: TGTGCCTGGGGACAGGGGTGGGAGACCCAGTACTTC; CDR3 protein: CAWGQGWETQYF
D gene: .; J gene: TRBJ2-1; clone size: .; V gene: TRBV24-1; CDR3 DNA: TGTGCCACCAGTGTTGGGTCGAAATACAATGAGCAGTTCTTC; CDR3 protein: CATSVGSKYNEQFF
D gene: TRBD1; J gene: TRBJ2-7; clone size: few; V gene: TRBV19; CDR3 DNA: TGTGCCAGTGCTCGGACAGGGGCCTACGAGCAGTACTTC; CDR3 protein: CASARTGAYEQYF
D gene: .; J gene: TRBJ1-3; clone size: .; V gene: TRBV9; CDR3 DNA: TGTGCCAGCAGGGGCCGGGACTCCAAGGCTGGAGGAAACACCATATATTTT; CDR3 protein: CASRGRDSKAGGNTIYF
D gene: TRBD1; J gene: TRBJ2-7; clone size: .; V gene: TRBV5-4; CDR3 DNA: TGTGCCAGCAGCCCGCTGACAGGGGCCCCCTACGAGCAGTACTTC; CDR3 protein: CASSPLTGAPYEQYF
D gene: TRBD1; J gene: TRBJ1-2; clone size: .; V gene: TRBV30; CDR3 DNA: TGTGCCTGGACTTTATTTAACAGGGGTGGTGGCTACACCTTC; CDR3 protein: CAWTLFNRGGGYTF
D gene: .; J gene: TRBJ1-4; clone size: .; V gene: TRBV5-1; CDR3 DNA: TGCGCCAGCAGGGACACCTATGAAAAACTGTTTTTT; CDR3 protein: CASRDTYEKLFF
D gene: .; J gene: TRBJ2-3; clone size: .; V gene: TRBV10-1; CDR3 DNA: TGCGCCAGCTTATACACAGATACGCAGTATTTT; CDR3 protein: CASLYTDTQYF
D gene: TRBD1; J gene: TRBJ1-6; clone size: few; V gene: TRBV19; CDR3 DNA: TGTGCCAGTAGTATCGGGACAGGGGGTTTTAATTCACCCCTCCACTTT; CDR3 protein: CASSIGTGGFNSPLHF
D gene: TRBD2; J gene: TRBJ2-3; clone size: .; V gene: TRBV5-1; CDR3 DNA: TGCGCCAGCAGCTTGTGGCGGGGGGGAACAGATACGCAGTATTTT; CDR3 protein: CASSLWRGGTDTQYF
D gene: TRBD1; J gene: TRBJ1-1; clone size: .; V gene: TRBV3-1/TRBV3-2; CDR3 DNA: TGTGCCAGCAGCCAAGGGACAGGGACTGAAGCTTTCTTT; CDR3 protein: CASSQGTGTEAFF
D gene: TRBD1; J gene: TRBJ2-2; clone size: few; V gene: TRBV7-9; CDR3 DNA: TGTGCCAGCAGCCTATCCCGGACAGGGACCGGGGAGCTGTTTTTT; CDR3 protein: CASSLSRTGTGELFF
D gene: .; J gene: TRBJ1-2; clone size: .; V gene: TRBV5-4; CDR3 DNA: TGTGCCAGCAGCTTGGAAACATCAAATGGCTACACCTTC; CDR3 protein: CASSLETSNGYTF
D gene: TRBD2; J gene: TRBJ2-1; clone size: .; V gene: TRBV5-1; CDR3 DNA: TGCGCCAGCAGCAGAGCTAGCGGGGGGATGAATGAGCAGTTCTTC; CDR3 protein: CASSRASGGMNEQFF
D gene: .; J gene: TRBJ2-3; clone size: .; V gene: TRBV11-2; CDR3 DNA: TGTGCCAGCAGCTTAGGAGGGGATACGCAGTATTTT; CDR3 protein: CASSLGGDTQYF
D gene: .; J gene: TRBJ2-2; clone size: few; V gene: TRBV19; CDR3 DNA: TGTGCCAGTAGTGACCCGGCCATACTCACCGGGGAGCTGTTTTTT; CDR3 protein: CASSDPAILTGELFF
D gene: .; J gene: TRBJ2-7; clone size: few; V gene: TRBV10-3; CDR3 DNA: TGTGCCATCAGTGTGGGGGTACGAGGGGAGCAGTACTTC; CDR3 protein: CAISVGVRGEQYF
D gene: TRBD2; J gene: TRBJ2-5; clone size: .; V gene: TRBV20-1; CDR3 DNA: TGCAGTGCTAGTCCCATTAGCGGGACACAAGAGACCCAGTACTTC; CDR3 protein: CSASPISGTQETQYF
D gene: .; J gene: TRBJ2-3; clone size: .; V gene: TRBV18; CDR3 DNA: TGTGCCAGCTCACCAAGGACAGATACGCAGTATTTT; CDR3 protein: CASSPRTDTQYF
D gene: TRBD1; J gene: TRBJ2-2; clone size: .; V gene: TRBV5-1; CDR3 DNA: TGCGCCAGCAGCACCCAACCCAGGGGGCGTAGCACCGGGGAGCTGTTTTTT; CDR3 protein: CASSTQPRGRSTGELFF
D gene: TRBD2; J gene: TRBJ2-5; clone size: .; V gene: TRBV4-1; CDR3 DNA: TGCGCCAGCAGCCAAGGGGGACTACAAGAGACCCAGTACTTC; CDR3 protein: CASSQGGLQETQYF
D gene: .; J gene: TRBJ2-5; clone size: once; V gene: TRBV7-2; CDR3 DNA: TGTGCCAGCAGCAGTAGACAGGTGGGAGAGACCCAGTACTTC; CDR3 protein: CASSSRQVGETQYF
D gene: TRBD1; J gene: TRBJ2-7; clone size: .; V gene: TRBV2; CDR3 DNA: TGTGCCAGCAGGGGGGACAGGGCCTCCTACGAGCAGTACTTC; CDR3 protein: CASRGDRASYEQYF
D gene: .; J gene: TRBJ1-5; clone size: once; V gene: TRBV19; CDR3 DNA: TGTGCCACCAGCTCCGGGGGGGGGCGGATGGGCAATCAGCCCCAGCATTTT; CDR3 protein: CATSSGGGRMGNQPQHF
D gene: .; J gene: TRBJ1-2; clone size: .; V gene: TRBV6-5; CDR3 DNA: TGTGCCAGCAGTTCATTAGTGGGCTATGGCTACACCTTC; CDR3 protein: CASSSLVGYGYTF
D gene: .; J gene: TRBJ1-6; clone size: .; V gene: TRBV5-1; CDR3 DNA: TGCGCCAGCAGCTTGGGGGGCTCCTATAATTCACCCCTCCACTTT; CDR3 protein: CASSLGGSYNSPLHF
D gene: .; J gene: TRBJ2-2; clone size: .; V gene: TRBV30; CDR3 DNA: TGTGCCTGGAGCCCAGACAGGAATCGCGGGGAGCTGTTTTTT; CDR3 protein: CAWSPDRNRGELFF
D gene: TRBD1; J gene: TRBJ1-2; clone size: once; V gene: TRBV4-2; CDR3 DNA: TGTGCCAGCAGCCAAGTATGGGCGGGACAGGGGGACTATGGCTACACCTTC; CDR3 protein: CASSQVWAGQGDYGYTF
D gene: .; J gene: TRBJ1-1; clone size: .; V gene: TRBV13; CDR3 DNA: TGTGCCAGCAGCGACGCGGTGGACCTGAAGTACACTGAAGCTTTCTTT; CDR3 protein: CASSDAVDLKYTEAFF
D gene: .; J gene: TRBJ1-4; clone size: few; V gene: TRBV7-2; CDR3 DNA: TGTGCCAGCAGCTTAAGTAGGGGTGGGAATGAAAAACTGTTTTTT; CDR3 protein: CASSLSRGGNEKLFF
D gene: TRBD2; J gene: TRBJ2-5; clone size: .; V gene: TRBV27; CDR3 DNA: TGTGCCAGCAGTCCTCGTAGCGGGAGGGCCGTGGAGACCCAGTACTTC; CDR3 protein: CASSPRSGRAVETQYF
D gene: TRBD1; J gene: TRBJ2-5; clone size: .; V gene: TRBV5-4; CDR3 DNA: TGTGCCAGCAGCTTGGAGGGGGCCAACCAAGAGACCCAGTACTTC; CDR3 protein: CASSLEGANQETQYF